This T cell receptor beta chain derives from a study of OX40 agonist ivuxolimab in advanced cancers. Study context: While on treatment, patients had intravenous ivuxolimab at 0.01 to 10 mg/kg every 2 weeks. Study-wide points: Dosing at 0.1 to 3.0 mg/kg was accompanied by clonal expansion of CD4+ and CD8+ blood T cells by week 6.

Between the trimmed V and J ends, which lost 1 base and 6 bases, there was a span of 10 bases. The CDR3 has 13 residues. CDR1 is SGHNT, CDR2 YYREEE, per germline (reference sequence). Autoimmune disease history or systemic immunosuppression was exclusionary. In regard to this clone: Its antigen is not identified.

Profiled with immunoSEQ multiplex PCR; TCRdb holds only in-frame clones, not every one. The data contain tens of thousands of clones, 85% to 90% of them singletons. This sequence joins TRBV5-4 and TRBJ1-1; D may be TRBD1 (5 bases). This clonotype was sampled from an adult with an advanced solid tumor such as melanoma, head and neck, liver or kidney cancer. This specimen was CD4+ or CD8+ T cells sorted from blood, taken in a trial of the OX40 agonist ivuxolimab. CDR3 sequence reads: CASSLRGDAEAFF. CDR3 DNA: TGTGCCAGCAGCTTGAGGGGTGACGCTGAAGCTTTCTTT.